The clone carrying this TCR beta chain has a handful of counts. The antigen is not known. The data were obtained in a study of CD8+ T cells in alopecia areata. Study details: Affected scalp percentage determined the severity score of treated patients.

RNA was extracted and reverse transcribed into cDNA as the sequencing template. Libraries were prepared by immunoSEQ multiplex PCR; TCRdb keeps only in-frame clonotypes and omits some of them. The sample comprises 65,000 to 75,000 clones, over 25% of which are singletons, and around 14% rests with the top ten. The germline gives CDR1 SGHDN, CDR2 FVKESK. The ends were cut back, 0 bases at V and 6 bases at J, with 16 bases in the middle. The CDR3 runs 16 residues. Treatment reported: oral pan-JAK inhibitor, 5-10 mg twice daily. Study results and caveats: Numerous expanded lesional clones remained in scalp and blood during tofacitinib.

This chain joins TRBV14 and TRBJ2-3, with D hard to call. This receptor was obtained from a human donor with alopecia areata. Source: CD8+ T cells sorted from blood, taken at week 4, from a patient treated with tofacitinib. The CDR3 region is CASSQDQGHPSDTQYF. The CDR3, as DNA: TGTGCCAGCAGCCAAGATCAAGGGCATCCCTCCGATACGCAGTATTTT.